This T cell receptor (beta chain) was sequenced during a study of spatial heterogeneity in lung cancer (dated by TCRdb to the late 2010s). For the wider study: Beta-chain transcripts were consistently detected in greater numbers than alpha-chain transcripts, which likely reflects a higher abundance of beta-chain transcripts. At surgery, both alpha and beta chains were TCR-sequenced in under 250 tumor regions, about 61 matched nontumor lung samples and around 50 PBMC samples. TCR repertoire features were related to nonsynonymous mutation counts determined by whole-exome sequencing of tumor tissue. In the raw uncorrected reads, each unique combination of TCR and UMI appeared more than ten times on average. In non-small cell lung cancer, the study quantitatively compared TCR alpha and beta repertoires across several tumor regions, matched nontumor lung, and blood. Beyond this particular receptor, the publication reports: Additional single-cell paired TCR alpha and beta sequencing was considered necessary to confirm, at a functional level, the hypothesis that regional TCRs recognize regional mutations. Ubiquitous expanded tumor TCRs showed up in blood more often at tumor resection than at routine follow-up.

CDR1 and CDR2, looked up from the germline V gene, are SGHVS and FNYEAQ. The CDR3 holds 18 amino acids from the cysteine to the phenylalanine. The read is trimmed to its CDR3 DNA, 54 bases read in frame from base 1. The junction carries 22 bases between V and J, which are trimmed by 1 base and 6 bases respectively. This clonotype was counted at least ten times. Its specific antigen is unknown. Per-base qualities were not stored, and no clone one base away is much larger. The library was generated by 5' RACE. The sequencer was a NextSeq 500. The TCR library protocol attached a unique molecular identifier to each TCR cDNA molecule to allow correction of PCR and sequencing errors. The published analysis was carried out like this. Decombinator tools were used for TCR identification, UMI-based error correction and CDR3 extraction. TCRs above a frequency of 2 per 1,000, corresponding to the top 1% of the tumor frequency distribution, were defined as expanded. Renyi diversity was computed with the R vegan package after each repertoire had been subsampled 100 times to 5,000 TCRs. To build CDR3 similarity networks, amino acid triplet string-kernel similarity was used, and CDR3s were connected when their pairwise similarity was above 0.82. The public reads were reprocessed in TCRdb via fastp at Q25 and MiXCR, keeping in-frame beta chains. Entries are consolidated by CDR3 protein sequence, retaining the most common genes and DNA. These V and J calls rely on TCRdb rather than the paper's analysis. The sample includes tens of thousands of distinct CDR3 sequences, with roughly an eighth observed a single time. The top ten clonotypes cover 50% to 70% of the sample.

The sample's time point label is to be understood as: sample taken at primary tumor resection. Whole RNA extracted from tumor and nontumor lung tissue, or from cryopreserved PBMC samples, was used for TCR sequencing without cell sorting. The donors were around 69 patients from the lung TRACERx cohort who had early-stage, untreated non-small cell lung cancer. Patients were selected for TCR sequencing only if sufficient RNA was available from at least two tumor regions. The clonotype originates from a male donor with early-stage non-small cell lung cancer. The starting material was PBMCs, obtained at surgery. The chain is made from TRBV7-6 and TRBJ2-1, with the D gene not clear enough to name. The DNA is TGTGCCAGCAGCTTAGTCCGTCCTATGGGCGAGCTGGGCAATGAGCAGTTCTTC. It translates as CASSLVRPMGELGNEQFF.